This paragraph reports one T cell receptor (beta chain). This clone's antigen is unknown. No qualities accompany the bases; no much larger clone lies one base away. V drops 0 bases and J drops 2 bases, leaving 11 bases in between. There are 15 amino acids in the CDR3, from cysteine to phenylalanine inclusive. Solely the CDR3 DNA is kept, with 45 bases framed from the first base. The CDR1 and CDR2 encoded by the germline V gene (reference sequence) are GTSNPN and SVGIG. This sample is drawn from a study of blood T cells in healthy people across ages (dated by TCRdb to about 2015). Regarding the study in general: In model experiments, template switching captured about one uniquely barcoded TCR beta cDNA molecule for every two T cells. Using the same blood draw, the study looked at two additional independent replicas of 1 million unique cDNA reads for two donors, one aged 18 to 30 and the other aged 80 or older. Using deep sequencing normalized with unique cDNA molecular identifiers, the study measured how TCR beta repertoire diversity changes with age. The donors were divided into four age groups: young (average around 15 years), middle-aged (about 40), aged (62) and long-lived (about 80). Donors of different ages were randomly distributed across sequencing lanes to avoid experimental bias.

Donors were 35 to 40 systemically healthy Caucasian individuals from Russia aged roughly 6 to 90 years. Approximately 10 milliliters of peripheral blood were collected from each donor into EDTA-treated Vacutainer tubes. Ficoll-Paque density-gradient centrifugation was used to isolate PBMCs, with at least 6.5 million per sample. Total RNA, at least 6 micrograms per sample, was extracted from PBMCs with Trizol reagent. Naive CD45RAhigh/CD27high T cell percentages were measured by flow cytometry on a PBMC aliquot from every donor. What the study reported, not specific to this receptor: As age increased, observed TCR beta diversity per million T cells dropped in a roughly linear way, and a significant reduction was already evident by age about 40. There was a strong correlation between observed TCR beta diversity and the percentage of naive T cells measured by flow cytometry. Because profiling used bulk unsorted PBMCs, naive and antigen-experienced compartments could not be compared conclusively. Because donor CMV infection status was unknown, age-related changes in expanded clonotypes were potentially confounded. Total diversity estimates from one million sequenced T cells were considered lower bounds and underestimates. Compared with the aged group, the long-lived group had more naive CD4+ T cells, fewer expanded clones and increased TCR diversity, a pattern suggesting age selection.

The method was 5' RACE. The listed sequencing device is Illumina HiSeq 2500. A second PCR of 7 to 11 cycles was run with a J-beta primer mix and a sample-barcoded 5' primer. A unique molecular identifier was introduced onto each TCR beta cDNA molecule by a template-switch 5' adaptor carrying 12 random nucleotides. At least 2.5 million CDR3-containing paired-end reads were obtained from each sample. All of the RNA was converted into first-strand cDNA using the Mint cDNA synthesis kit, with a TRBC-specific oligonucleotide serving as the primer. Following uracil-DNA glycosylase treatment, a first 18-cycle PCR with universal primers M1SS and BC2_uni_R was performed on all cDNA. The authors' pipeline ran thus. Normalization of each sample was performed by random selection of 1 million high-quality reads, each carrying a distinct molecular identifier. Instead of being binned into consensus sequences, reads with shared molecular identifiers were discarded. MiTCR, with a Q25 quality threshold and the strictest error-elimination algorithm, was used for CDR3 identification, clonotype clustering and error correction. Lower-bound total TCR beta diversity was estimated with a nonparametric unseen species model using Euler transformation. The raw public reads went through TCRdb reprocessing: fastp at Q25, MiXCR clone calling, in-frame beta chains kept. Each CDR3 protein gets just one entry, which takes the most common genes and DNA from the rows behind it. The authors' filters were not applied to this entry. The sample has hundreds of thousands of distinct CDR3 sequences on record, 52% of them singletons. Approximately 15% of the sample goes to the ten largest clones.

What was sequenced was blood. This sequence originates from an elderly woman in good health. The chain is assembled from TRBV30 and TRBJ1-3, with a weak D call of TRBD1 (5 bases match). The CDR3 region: CAWSVRGIPGNTIYF. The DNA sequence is TGTGCCTGGAGTGTTCGGGGGATCCCTGGAAACACCATATATTTT.